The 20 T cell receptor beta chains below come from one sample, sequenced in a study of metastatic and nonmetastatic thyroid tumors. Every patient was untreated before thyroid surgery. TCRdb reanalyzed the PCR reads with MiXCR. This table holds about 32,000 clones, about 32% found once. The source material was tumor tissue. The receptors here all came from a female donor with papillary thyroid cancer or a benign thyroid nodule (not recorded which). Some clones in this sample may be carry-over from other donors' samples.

The CDR3 reads CASRDRDTSFKELFF. CDR3 DNA sequence: TGTGCCAGTAGGGACCGGGACACTTCTTTTAAGGAACTGTTTTTT. V usage is TRBV19 and J usage is TRBJ1-4, with D perhaps matching TRBD1 (6 bases). Looked up from germline, CDR1 is LNHDA and CDR2 is SQIVND (reference sequence). Between the trimmed V and J ends, which lost 6 bases and 12 bases, there was a span of 23 bases. CDR3 length: 15 amino acids.

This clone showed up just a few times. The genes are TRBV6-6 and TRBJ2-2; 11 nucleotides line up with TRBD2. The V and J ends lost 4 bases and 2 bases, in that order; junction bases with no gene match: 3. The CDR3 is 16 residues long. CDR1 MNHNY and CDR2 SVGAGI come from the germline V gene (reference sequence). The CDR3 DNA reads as TGTGCCAGCAGTTCTCTAGCGGGGGGCAACACCGGGGAGCTGTTTTTT. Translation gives CASSSLAGGNTGELFF.

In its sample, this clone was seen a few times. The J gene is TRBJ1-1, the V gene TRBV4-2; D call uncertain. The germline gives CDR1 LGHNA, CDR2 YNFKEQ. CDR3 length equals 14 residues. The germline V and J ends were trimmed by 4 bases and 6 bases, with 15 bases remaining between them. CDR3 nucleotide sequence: TGTGCCAGCAGCCGGACCCAATTGGTCCCTGAAGCTTTCTTT. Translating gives CASSRTQLVPEAFF.

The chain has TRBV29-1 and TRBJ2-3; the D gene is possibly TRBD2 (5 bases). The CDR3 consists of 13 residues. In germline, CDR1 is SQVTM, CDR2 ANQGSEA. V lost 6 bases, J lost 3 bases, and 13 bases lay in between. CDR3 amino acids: CSVAPTGTDTQYF. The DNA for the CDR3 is TGCAGCGTCGCGCCGACGGGGACAGATACGCAGTATTTT.

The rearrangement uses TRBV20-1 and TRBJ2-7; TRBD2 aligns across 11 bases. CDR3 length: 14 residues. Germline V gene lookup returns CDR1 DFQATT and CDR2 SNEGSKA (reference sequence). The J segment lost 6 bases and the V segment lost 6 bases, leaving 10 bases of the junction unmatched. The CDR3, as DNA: TGCAGTGCCCATAGGACTAGCGGGTACTCCGAGCAGTACTTC. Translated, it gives CSAHRTSGYSEQYF.

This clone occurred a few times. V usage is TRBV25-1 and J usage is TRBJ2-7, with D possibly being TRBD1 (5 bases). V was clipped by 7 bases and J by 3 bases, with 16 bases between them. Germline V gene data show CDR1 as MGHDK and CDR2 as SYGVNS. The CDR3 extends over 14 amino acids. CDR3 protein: CASTSGFSVYEQYF. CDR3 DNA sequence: TGTGCCAGCACCTCAGGGTTTAGTGTCTACGAGCAGTACTTC.

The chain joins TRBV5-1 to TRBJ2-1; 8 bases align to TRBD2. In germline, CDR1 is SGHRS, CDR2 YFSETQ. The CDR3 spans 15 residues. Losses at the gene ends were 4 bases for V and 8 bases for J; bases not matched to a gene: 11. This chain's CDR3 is CASSTGTSGFDEQFF. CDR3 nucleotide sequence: TGCGCCAGCAGCACCGGGACTAGTGGATTCGATGAGCAGTTCTTC. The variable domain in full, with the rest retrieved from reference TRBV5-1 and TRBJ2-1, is KAGVTQTPRYLIKTRGQQVTLSCSPISGHRSVSWYQQTPGQGLQFLFEYFSETQRNKGNFPGRFSGRQFSNSRSEMNVSTLELGDSALYLCASSTGTSGFDEQFFGPGTRLTVL.

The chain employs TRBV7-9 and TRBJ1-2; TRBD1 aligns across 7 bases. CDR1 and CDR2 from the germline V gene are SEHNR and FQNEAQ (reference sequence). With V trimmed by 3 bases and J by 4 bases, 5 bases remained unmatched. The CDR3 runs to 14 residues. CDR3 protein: CASSFPGQPYGYTF. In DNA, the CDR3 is TGTGCCAGCAGCTTTCCGGGACAGCCCTATGGCTACACCTTC.

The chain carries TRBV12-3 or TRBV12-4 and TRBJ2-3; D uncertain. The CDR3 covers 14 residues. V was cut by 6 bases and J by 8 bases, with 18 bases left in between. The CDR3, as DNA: TGTGCCAGCAGCCTAGAGATTAGTGTAGCTACGCAGTATTTT. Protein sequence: CASSLEISVATQYF.

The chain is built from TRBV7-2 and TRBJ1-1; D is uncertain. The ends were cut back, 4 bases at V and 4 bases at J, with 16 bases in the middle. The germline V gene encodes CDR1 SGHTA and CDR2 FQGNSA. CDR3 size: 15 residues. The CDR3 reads CASSSRRGSGTEAFF. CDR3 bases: TGTGCCAGCAGCTCCCGACGCGGGTCCGGCACTGAAGCTTTCTTT.

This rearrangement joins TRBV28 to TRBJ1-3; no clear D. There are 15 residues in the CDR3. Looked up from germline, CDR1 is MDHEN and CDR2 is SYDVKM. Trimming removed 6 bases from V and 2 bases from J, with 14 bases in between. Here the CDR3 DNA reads TGTGCCAGCAGCAGTGGGTCGGGCACTGGAAACACCATATATTTT. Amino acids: CASSSGSGTGNTIYF.

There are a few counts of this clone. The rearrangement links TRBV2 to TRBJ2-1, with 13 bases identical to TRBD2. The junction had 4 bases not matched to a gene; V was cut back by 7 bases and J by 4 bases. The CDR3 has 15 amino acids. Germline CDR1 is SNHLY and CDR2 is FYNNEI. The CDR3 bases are TGTGCCAGCACGGGGACTAGCGGGACATACAATGAGCAGTTCTTC. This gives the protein CASTGTSGTYNEQFF.

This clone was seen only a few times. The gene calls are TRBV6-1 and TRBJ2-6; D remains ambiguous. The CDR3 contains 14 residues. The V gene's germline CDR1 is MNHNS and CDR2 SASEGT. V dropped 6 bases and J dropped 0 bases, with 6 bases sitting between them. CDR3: CASSPVSGANVLTF. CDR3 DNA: TGTGCCAGCAGCCCTGTCTCTGGGGCCAACGTCCTGACTTTC.

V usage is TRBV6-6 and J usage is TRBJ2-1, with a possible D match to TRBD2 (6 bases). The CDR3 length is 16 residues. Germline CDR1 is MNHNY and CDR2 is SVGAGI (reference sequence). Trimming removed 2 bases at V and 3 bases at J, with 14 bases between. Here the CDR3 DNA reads TGTGCCAGCAGTTACGCGATAGCGGTGGGCTACAATGAGCAGTTCTTC. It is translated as CASSYAIAVGYNEQFF.

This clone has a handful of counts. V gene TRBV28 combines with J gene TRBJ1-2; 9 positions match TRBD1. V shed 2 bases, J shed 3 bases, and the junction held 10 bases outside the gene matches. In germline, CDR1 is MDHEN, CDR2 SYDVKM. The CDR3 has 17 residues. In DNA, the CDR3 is TGTGCCAGCAGTTTACAGGGACAGGGATGGGGTGACTATGGCTACACCTTC. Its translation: CASSLQGQGWGDYGYTF.

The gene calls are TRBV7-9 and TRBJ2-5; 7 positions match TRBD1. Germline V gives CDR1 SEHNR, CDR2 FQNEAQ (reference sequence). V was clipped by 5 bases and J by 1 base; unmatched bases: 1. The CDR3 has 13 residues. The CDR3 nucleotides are TGTGCCAGCAGCCGGGACAGCCAAGAGACCCAGTACTTC. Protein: CASSRDSQETQYF.

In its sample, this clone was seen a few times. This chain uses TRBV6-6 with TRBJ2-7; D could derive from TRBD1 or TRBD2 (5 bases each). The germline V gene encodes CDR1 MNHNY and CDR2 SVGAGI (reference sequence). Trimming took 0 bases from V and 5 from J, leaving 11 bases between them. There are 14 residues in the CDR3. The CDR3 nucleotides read TGTGCCAGCAGTTACTCGTACTCGGGGCACGAGCAGTACTTC. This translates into CASSYSYSGHEQYF.

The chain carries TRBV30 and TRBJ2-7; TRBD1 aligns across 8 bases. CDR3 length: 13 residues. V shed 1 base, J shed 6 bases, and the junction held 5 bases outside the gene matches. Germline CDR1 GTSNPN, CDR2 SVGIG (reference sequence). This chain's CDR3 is CAWSGDRGAEQYF. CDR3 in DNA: TGTGCCTGGAGTGGAGACAGGGGAGCCGAGCAGTACTTC.

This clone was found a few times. CDR3 protein: CASSYRAGNTEAFF. The DNA of the CDR3 is TGTGCCAGCAGTTACAGGGCAGGCAATACTGAAGCTTTCTTT. The J gene is TRBJ1-1, the V gene TRBV6-6; D is uncertain. The CDR3 is made up of 14 amino acids. Germline lookup yields CDR1 MNHNY and CDR2 SVGAGI (reference sequence). V gave up 2 bases and J gave up 5 bases, with 12 bases separating them.

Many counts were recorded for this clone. CDR3 amino acids: CASSSWTGGNEQFF. In DNA form, the CDR3 reads TGTGCCAGCTCCTCATGGACAGGGGGCAATGAGCAGTTCTTC. The chain is built from TRBV28 and TRBJ2-1; 10 positions agree with TRBD1. After removal of 8 bases from V and 6 bases from J, the junction contained 7 bases not matched to a gene. There are 14 residues in the CDR3. The germline CDR1 and CDR2 sequences are MDHEN and SYDVKM.